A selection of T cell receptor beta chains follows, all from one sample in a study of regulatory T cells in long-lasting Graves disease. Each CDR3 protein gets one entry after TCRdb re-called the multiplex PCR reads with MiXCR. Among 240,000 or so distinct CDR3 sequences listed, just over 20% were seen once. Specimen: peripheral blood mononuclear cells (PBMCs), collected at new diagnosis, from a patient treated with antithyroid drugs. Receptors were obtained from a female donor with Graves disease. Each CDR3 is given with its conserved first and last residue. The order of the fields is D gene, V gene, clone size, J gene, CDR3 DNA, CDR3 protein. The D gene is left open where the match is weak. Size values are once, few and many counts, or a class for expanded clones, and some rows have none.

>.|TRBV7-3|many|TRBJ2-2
TGTGCCAGCAGCAAGTACACCGGGGAGCTGTTTTTT
CASSKYTGELFF
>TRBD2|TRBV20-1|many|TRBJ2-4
TGCAGTGCTAGAGGCTCTAGCGGGAGGGCCTTTAACATTCAGTACTTC
CSARGSSGRAFNIQYF
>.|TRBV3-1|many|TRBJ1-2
TGTGCCAGCAGCCAATCTCTGTATGGCTACACCTTC
CASSQSLYGYTF
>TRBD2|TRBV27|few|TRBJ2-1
TGTGCCAGCAGTTTCGAGCGGGGCAACAATGAGCAGTTCTTC
CASSFERGNNEQFF
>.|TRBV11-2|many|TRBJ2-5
TGTGCCAGCAGCCCTTGGGGCGGGACGGCTGAAGAGACCCAGTACTTC
CASSPWGGTAEETQYF
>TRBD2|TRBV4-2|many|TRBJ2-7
TGTGCCAGCAGCCAAACGGGACTAGGGACCTACGAGCAGTACTTC
CASSQTGLGTYEQYF
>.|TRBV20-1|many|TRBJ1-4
TGCAGTGCTAGAGATCGGGGGGGTGGTGAAAAACTGTTTTTT
CSARDRGGGEKLFF
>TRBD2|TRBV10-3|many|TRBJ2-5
TGTGCCATCAGTACCGGACTAGCGGAAGAGACCCAGTACTTC
CAISTGLAEETQYF
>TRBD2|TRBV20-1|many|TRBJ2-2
TGCAGTGCTAGAGGGGGAGCTAGCGGGGGAGCGAACACCGGGGAGCTGTTTTTT
CSARGGASGGANTGELFF
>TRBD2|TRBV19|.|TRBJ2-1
TGTGCCAGTAGTATAGCCCGACTAGCGGGAGATGAGCAGTTCTTC
CASSIARLAGDEQFF
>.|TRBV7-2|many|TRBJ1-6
TGTGCCAGCAGCCCGCGACAGTCCTATAATTCACCCCTCCACTTT
CASSPRQSYNSPLHF
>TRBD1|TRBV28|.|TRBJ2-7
TGTGCCAGCAGTCGTGGGACAGGGGGTTCCTACGAGCAGTACTTC
CASSRGTGGSYEQYF